A single sample is the source of the 15 T cell receptor beta chains below, sequenced in a study of blood T cell repertoires in COVID-19. The assay was immunoSEQ multiplex PCR, and TCRdb's table has in-frame clones only and misses some. The sample has fewer than 250,000 clones, 86% seen once. Sequences were obtained from peripheral blood. These receptors all come from a woman between 55 and 75 years old who had recovered from COVID-19.

This rearrangement joins TRBV5-1 to TRBJ1-2, with TRBD1 matching 7 bases. V lost 4 bases and J lost 2; bases outside the gene matches: 5. Looked up from germline, CDR1 is SGHRS and CDR2 is YFSETQ. The CDR3 spans 14 residues. The CDR3: CASSRDSQNYGYTF. The CDR3 DNA reads TGCGCCAGCAGCCGGGACAGCCAAAACTATGGCTACACCTTC.

The chain carries TRBV11-2 and TRBJ1-2; D possibly corresponds to TRBD1 (5 bases). Germline V gives CDR1 SGHAT, CDR2 FQNNGV. V was shortened by 3 bases and J by 4 bases, with 9 bases between the two germline ends. The CDR3 extends over 13 amino acids. CDR3 in DNA: TGTGCCAGCAGCTTCCAGGGAACCTATGGCTACACCTTC. This sequence encodes CASSFQGTYGYTF.

The rearrangement joins TRBV6-5 to TRBJ2-5; the D gene is possibly TRBD2 (6 bases). Germline assignment: CDR1 MNHEY and CDR2 SVGAGI. This CDR3 spans 15 amino acids. V lost 6 bases and J lost 5, with 19 bases in between. The CDR3 bases are TGTGCCAGCAGCAGACTAGTAAGGGGTCGGGAGACCCAGTACTTC. It specifies CASSRLVRGRETQYF.

The rearrangement joins TRBV11-2 to TRBJ1-2; 8 bases align to TRBD1. The germline gives CDR1 SGHAT, CDR2 FQNNGV. Trimming cost V 3 bases and J 6 bases; bases outside gene matches: 6. The CDR3 covers 14 residues. The CDR3 nucleotides read TGTGCCAGCAGCTTTTTGGACAGGGTAGATGGCTACACCTTC. Residues: CASSFLDRVDGYTF.

The chain employs TRBV10-3 and TRBJ2-3; TRBD2 is a possible D gene (5 bases). The CDR3 totals 14 residues. The V and J ends lost 10 bases and 3 bases respectively, with 17 bases between them. Germline CDR1 is ENHRY and CDR2 is SYGVKD. This CDR3 reads CATSGIAQTDTQYF. The CDR3 nucleotides read TGTGCCACCTCGGGGATAGCTCAAACAGATACGCAGTATTTT.

The V and J genes are TRBV28 and TRBJ2-7; TRBD2 matches at 7 bases. The CDR3 spans 14 residues. V was pared by 2 bases and J by 6 bases, with 7 bases of the junction left unmatched. Germline V gene sequence: CDR1 MDHEN, CDR2 SYDVKM. The DNA of the CDR3 is TGTGCCAGCAGTTTAAGGACTAGGGATGGCGAGCAGTACTTC. It specifies CASSLRTRDGEQYF.

The V gene is TRBV7-9, the J gene TRBJ1-4; D is uncertain. Germline CDR1 reads SEHNR; CDR2 reads FQNEAQ (reference sequence). Deletions cut 1 base from V and 2 bases from J, with 8 bases between. This CDR3 is built from 15 residues. In DNA, the CDR3 is TGTGCCAGCAGCTTAGGAGATGCCACTAATGAAAAACTGTTTTTT. Translated: CASSLGDATNEKLFF.

This clone has more than one count but fewer than ten. The rearrangement uses TRBV6-5 and TRBJ1-1; 8 bases map to TRBD1. Losses at the gene ends were 5 bases for V and 9 bases for J; bases not matched to a gene: 2. The CDR3 extends over 11 amino acids. CDR1 MNHEY and CDR2 SVGAGI come from the germline V gene. The CDR3 DNA is TGTGCCAGCAGTCGCAGGGGGCAAGCTTTCTTT. This gives the protein CASSRRGQAFF.

The V call is TRBV27, the J call TRBJ1-6; maybe TRBD1 (6 bases). The CDR3 length is 17 residues. The germline V and J ends were trimmed by 2 bases and 6 bases, with 17 bases remaining between them. From germline, CDR1 is MNHEY and CDR2 SMNVEV (reference sequence). The CDR3 DNA reads TGTGCCAGCAGTTTAGTACAGGGACGAGATATTAATTCACCCCTCCACTTT. This gives the protein CASSLVQGRDINSPLHF.

Concerning this clone: Relative to the germline gene, one junction end is altered; a read error may explain this. The gene calls are TRBV5-1 and TRBJ1-5; a possible D gene is TRBD1 (6 bases). Germline CDR1 and CDR2: SGHRS and YFSETQ. This CDR3 has 13 residues. In DNA form, the CDR3 reads TGCGCCAGCAGTTTGGGGGCGAGTCAGCCCCAGCATTTT. Translated, it gives CASSLGASQPQHF.

The sample holds one count of this clone. The chain combines TRBV7-8 with TRBJ1-2, with a weak D call TRBD1 (6 bases). Germline assignment: CDR1 SGHVS and CDR2 FQNEAQ. The CDR3 is 14 residues long. V was cut by 5 bases and J by 2 bases, with 12 bases left in between. In DNA, the CDR3 is TGTGCCAGCAGCCAGGGACATCGCAACTATGGCTACACCTTC. Translated, it gives CASSQGHRNYGYTF.

The chain joins TRBV3-1 (or the pseudogene TRBV3-2) to TRBJ1-1; maybe TRBD1 (6 bases). The CDR3 sequence is 13 residues long. V was pared by 1 base and J by 9 bases, with 12 bases between. Germline CDR1 LGHDT, CDR2 YNNKEL (reference sequence). The CDR3 DNA reads TGTGCCAGCAGCCAAGCCAGGGGTTATCAAGCTTTCTTT. Translated: CASSQARGYQAFF.

This clone turned up a few times. The chain combines TRBV18 with TRBJ2-3; D perhaps matches TRBD1 (5 bases). CDR3 length: 14 residues. The V gene's germline CDR1 is KGHSH and CDR2 LQKENI. V was trimmed by 8 bases and J by 5 bases, leaving 17 bases between them. CDR3 region: CASEPAGSGDTQYF. CDR3 nucleotides: TGTGCCAGCGAACCGGCAGGGTCTGGAGATACGCAGTATTTT.

The chain uses TRBV15 and TRBJ1-5; D may be TRBD1 (5 bases). The V end was cut by 1 base, the J end by 0 bases, with 13 bases between. Germline V gene sequence: CDR1 LNHNV, CDR2 YYDKDF (reference sequence). The CDR3 has 17 residues. The CDR3 sequence is CATSRVGQGYSNQPQHF. CDR3 sequence (DNA): TGTGCCACCAGCAGAGTAGGGCAGGGCTATAGCAATCAGCCCCAGCATTTT.

The rearrangement joins TRBV4-1 to TRBJ1-6; D not resolved. The V and J ends lost 3 bases and 0 bases respectively, with 9 bases between them. The CDR3 contains 16 residues. Germline CDR1 reads MGHRA; CDR2 reads YSYEKL. CDR3 nucleotides: TGCGCCAGCAGCCAGTCACAGAGCTCCTATAATTCACCCCTCCACTTT. Protein product: CASSQSQSSYNSPLHF.